A single sample gave rise to the 23 T cell receptor beta chains below, sequenced in a study of control samples from healthy donors and cancer patients. Only in-frame clones appear in the TCRdb table, and some are missing; sequencing was by immunoSEQ multiplex PCR. This sample has about 94,000 clones, with 75% to 95% found just once. The sequencing input was blood. These TCRs come from a woman aged 18-29 years in good health.

The chain has TRBV18 and TRBJ2-7; either TRBD1 or TRBD2 may fit D (7 bases each). Germline V gene lookup returns CDR1 KGHSH and CDR2 LQKENI. V was clipped by 4 bases and J by 5 bases, with 18 bases between them. The CDR3 totals 15 residues. The CDR3 DNA follows: TGTGCCAGCTCACTCCAGGCAGGGGGGGAGAACGAGCAGTACTTC. Protein sequence: CASSLQAGGENEQYF.

The CDR3 here is CATSYLGQGEFEQYF. CDR3 nucleotides: TGTGCCACCAGCTACCTGGGACAGGGAGAATTCGAGCAGTACTTC. The chain carries TRBV15 and TRBJ2-7; 9 bases fit TRBD1. Germline assignment: CDR1 LNHNV and CDR2 YYDKDF (reference sequence). The CDR3 totals 15 residues. The ends lost 5 bases at V and 6 bases at J; junction bases unmatched: 11. Filled out from reference TRBV15 and TRBJ2-7, the complete variable domain reads DAMVIQNPRYQVTQFGKPVTLSCSQTLNHNVMYWYQQKSSQAPKLLFHYYDKDFNNEADTPDNFQSRRPNTSFCFLDIRSPGLGDTAMYLCATSYLGQGEFEQYFGPGTRLTVT.

The V call is TRBV29-1, the J call TRBJ1-2; D gene uncertain. The germline CDR1 and CDR2 sequences are SQVTM and ANQGSEA. V lost 6 bases and J lost 5, with 10 bases in between. This CDR3 region has 11 residues. The CDR3, as DNA: TGCAGCGTCATGACTGAGTATGGCTACACCTTC. Encoded protein: CSVMTEYGYTF.

This clone has only a few counts. The chain has TRBV11-2 and TRBJ2-2; 7 bases are shared with TRBD2. The CDR3 is 16 amino acids. V was clipped by 4 bases and J by 0 bases; unmatched bases: 5. Germline CDR1 is SGHAT and CDR2 is FQNNGV. CDR3 sequence (DNA): TGTGCCAGCAGCTCGGTCGGGGGGACGAACACCGGGGAGCTGTTTTTT. Translation: CASSSVGGTNTGELFF. The entire variable domain, with the rest obtained from reference TRBV11-2 and TRBJ2-2, is as follows: EAGVAQSPRYKIIEKRQSVAFWCNPISGHATLYWYQQILGQGPKLLIQFQNNGVVDDSQLPKDRFSAERLKGVDSTLKIQPAKLEDSAVYLCASSSVGGTNTGELFFGEGSRLTVL.

This chain joins TRBV19 and TRBJ2-3; 7 bases align to TRBD2. The CDR3 has 16 residues. The V and J ends lost 3 bases and 5 bases, in that order; junction bases with no gene match: 11. CDR1 and CDR2 (germline): LNHDA, SQIVND (reference sequence). In nucleotides, the CDR3 is TGTGCCAGTAGTATTGGGGGGGTGGGCCGGATAGATACGCAGTATTTT. Its translation: CASSIGGVGRIDTQYF.

This chain uses TRBV5-1 with TRBJ1-3, with D unresolved. CDR1 and CDR2 (germline): SGHRS, YFSETQ. The CDR3 loop spans 16 amino acids. Trimming cost V 1 base and J 0 bases, with 11 bases left between them. The CDR3 spells CASSLSPTSSGNTIYF. The CDR3 region has the DNA TGCGCCAGCAGCTTGTCGCCGACCTCCTCTGGAAACACCATATATTTT. Full variable domain (rest looked up from reference TRBV5-1 and TRBJ1-3): KAGVTQTPRYLIKTRGQQVTLSCSPISGHRSVSWYQQTPGQGLQFLFEYFSETQRNKGNFPGRFSGRQFSNSRSEMNVSTLELGDSALYLCASSLSPTSSGNTIYFGEGSWLTVV.

The chain employs TRBV5-6 and TRBJ2-7, with TRBD2 identical over 11 bases. The CDR3 has 16 residues. The V and J ends lost 3 bases and 2 bases, in that order; junction bases with no gene match: 7. Germline CDR1 reads SGHDT; CDR2 reads YYEEEE. Here the CDR3 reads CASSSRTSGPTYEQYF. In DNA, the CDR3 is TGTGCCAGCAGCTCGAGGACTAGCGGGCCTACCTACGAGCAGTACTTC.

The rearrangement joins TRBV9 to TRBJ1-4; tentatively, D is TRBD1 (5 bases). Germline-derived CDR1 and CDR2 are SGDLS and YYNGEE. The length of the CDR3 is 17 residues. V shed 4 bases and J shed 3 bases, with 19 bases lying between them. CDR3 DNA sequence: TGTGCCAGCAGCCCCCTCAGGGACCGTGGGGCTAATGAAAAACTGTTTTTT. It translates to CASSPLRDRGANEKLFF.

Points on this clone: Other DNA sequences in this sample translate to the same CDR3. The chain uses TRBV7-9 and TRBJ1-2; the D is unclear. The CDR3 runs to 11 residues. Trimming took 3 bases from V and 8 from J, leaving 7 bases between them. CDR1 and CDR2 (germline): SEHNR, FQNEAQ (reference sequence). The CDR3 DNA sequence: TGTGCCAGCAGCTTGTATTACGGCTACACCTTC. Translating it yields CASSLYYGYTF.

This chain connects TRBV5-1 to TRBJ1-1; D gene unclear. V was trimmed by 1 base and J by 0 bases, leaving 7 bases between them. CDR1 and CDR2 from the germline V gene are SGHRS and YFSETQ. CDR3 length: 14 residues. The CDR3 DNA sequence: TGCGCCAGCAGCTTGAGTACAGTGAACACTGAAGCTTTCTTT. Amino acids: CASSLSTVNTEAFF.

The J gene is TRBJ1-6, the V gene TRBV7-8; D not certain. Germline V lookup: CDR1 SGHVS, CDR2 FQNEAQ. The CDR3 runs 17 residues. The germline V and J ends were trimmed by 5 bases and 0 bases, with 14 bases remaining between them. The CDR3 spells CASSLREGTSYNSPLHF. Here the CDR3 DNA reads TGTGCCAGCAGCCTCCGGGAGGGTACCTCCTATAATTCACCCCTCCACTTT.

V gene TRBV27 combines with J gene TRBJ2-7, with TRBD1 matching over 9 bases. Germline-derived CDR1 and CDR2 are MNHEY and SMNVEV (reference sequence). The CDR3 has 14 amino acids. V lost 2 bases to trimming and J lost 6 bases; unmatched junction nucleotides: 5. The CDR3 DNA reads TGTGCCAGCAGTTTAAAACAGGGGGCCAGCGAGCAGTACTTC. Translation gives CASSLKQGASEQYF.

This chain uses TRBV29-1 with TRBJ1-2, with a weak D call TRBD1 (5 bases). The CDR3 runs 13 residues. The V and J ends lost 7 bases and 5 bases respectively, with 17 bases between them. CDR1 SQVTM and CDR2 ANQGSEA come from the germline V gene. CDR3 DNA sequence: TGCAGCGCGCGAGGGACGGCACATTATGGCTACACCTTC. Residues: CSARGTAHYGYTF.

The chain recombines TRBV5-1 with TRBJ2-5, with D hard to call. The CDR3 is 13 amino acids. Germline CDR1 reads SGHRS; CDR2 reads YFSETQ. The V and J ends lost 1 base and 1 base respectively, with 5 bases between them. CDR3 amino acids: CASSLWTQETQYF. For the CDR3, the DNA is TGCGCCAGCAGCTTGTGGACCCAAGAGACCCAGTACTTC.

The chain combines TRBV7-9 with TRBJ1-4; no clear D. Germline V gene sequence: CDR1 SEHNR, CDR2 FQNEAQ (reference sequence). The CDR3 totals 14 residues. V was pared by 5 bases and J by 8 bases, with 15 bases between. The CDR3 nucleotides are TGTGCCAGCAGCCCTCGGGCCTCCGGGGAAAAACTGTTTTTT. Translating gives CASSPRASGEKLFF.

A note on this clone: The sample carries other DNA sequences with the same CDR3. V usage is TRBV19 and J usage is TRBJ2-7, with TRBD1 matching over 9 bases. Germline values: CDR1 LNHDA, CDR2 SQIVND (reference sequence). Trimming cost V 4 bases and J 1 base; bases outside gene matches: 2. CDR3 length: 14 residues. The CDR3 region is CASSSGTGSYEQYF. The CDR3 DNA reads as TGTGCCAGTAGTAGTGGGACAGGGTCCTACGAGCAGTACTTC.

The V gene is TRBV7-8, the J gene TRBJ2-3; 7 nucleotides align to TRBD2. From germline, CDR1 is SGHVS and CDR2 FQNEAQ. V lost 5 bases and J lost 4; bases outside the gene matches: 3. The CDR3 totals 13 residues. The CDR3 bases are TGTGCCAGCAGCCCGGGGGGATCAGATACGCAGTATTTT. It yields the protein CASSPGGSDTQYF.

The chain is built from TRBV4-1 and TRBJ2-1; D ambiguous. V was pared by 0 bases and J by 3 bases, with 12 bases between. Germline CDR1 MGHRA, CDR2 YSYEKL. CDR3 length equals 16 residues. For the CDR3, the DNA is TGCGCCAGCAGCCAAGAGTTGAGAAAGTACTACAATGAGCAGTTCTTC. It codes for CASSQELRKYYNEQFF.

V usage is TRBV12-3 or TRBV12-4 and J usage is TRBJ2-7; a weak D match, TRBD1 (5 bases). The CDR3 spans 13 residues. With 6 bases removed from V and 1 base from J, the gap between germline ends came to 10 bases. The CDR3 reads CASSQDISYEQYF. The CDR3 DNA reads TGTGCCAGCAGCCAGGACATATCCTACGAGCAGTACTTC.

The chain joins TRBV7-9 to TRBJ2-7, with 9 bases that match TRBD1. From germline, CDR1 is SEHNR and CDR2 FQNEAQ (reference sequence). After removal of 0 bases from V and 2 bases from J, the junction contained 2 bases not matched to a gene. The CDR3 loop spans 15 amino acids. The chain's CDR3 is CASSLAGTGTYEQYF. CDR3 bases: TGTGCCAGCAGCTTAGCCGGGACAGGGACCTACGAGCAGTACTTC.

This chain uses TRBV11-2 with TRBJ1-4, with TRBD1 matching over 9 bases. Trimming took 5 bases from V and 6 from J; bases not matched to a gene: 4. Germline assignment: CDR1 SGHAT and CDR2 FQNNGV. CDR3 length: 14 residues. CDR3: CASSGTGSYEKLFF. CDR3 in DNA: TGTGCCAGCAGCGGGACAGGGTCGTATGAAAAACTGTTTTTT.

The rearrangement uses TRBV4-2 and TRBJ2-3, with a possible D match to TRBD2 (6 bases). The CDR3 consists of 14 residues. V was trimmed by 1 base and J by 4 bases, leaving 9 bases between them. Germline CDR1 is LGHNA and CDR2 is YNFKEQ. CDR3 sequence: CASSQASAADTQYF. CDR3 in DNA: TGTGCCAGCAGCCAAGCTAGCGCCGCAGATACGCAGTATTTT.

The V gene is TRBV4-2, the J gene TRBJ1-1; 7 bases are shared with TRBD1. The CDR3 runs 15 residues. The germline V gene encodes CDR1 LGHNA and CDR2 YNFKEQ. V lost 4 bases and J lost 5; bases outside the gene matches: 10. CDR3 protein: CASSRNQGEGTEAFF. CDR3 nucleotide sequence: TGTGCCAGCAGCCGGAACCAGGGGGAGGGTACTGAAGCTTTCTTT.